This T cell receptor beta chain derives from a study of CXCR3-negative and CXCR3-positive naive CD8 T cells (dated by TCRdb to about 2019). For the study in its entirety: In total, approximately 130 million TRB reads were obtained, or roughly 1.5 +/- 0.3 million reads per library. Data from about 12 donors, pooled across two independent experiments, went into the diversity and physicochemical repertoire analyses. The TRBV-TRBJ cluster analysis covered naive subsets from about 5 donors and memory cells from 3 donors.

Sequencing was performed on a NextSeq 550. The Human TCR Profiling Kit (MiLaboratory) was used to make UMI-labeled 5' RACE TRB cDNA libraries. The full amount of extracted RNA was used for cDNA synthesis, and the full amount of resulting cDNA was used for PCR amplification. Libraries were prepared in parallel with an identical number of PCR cycles. Per the source publication's procedure: With a minimum of two reads required per UMI, MIGEC and MiXCR pulled out about 54,000 +/- 9,700 unique UMI-labeled TRB cDNA molecules from each library. On average, each library contained approximately 40,000 +/- 10,000 functional in-frame TRB CDR3 nucleotide clonotypes without stop codons. After downsampling to 5000 UMI-labeled TRB molecules per sample, diversity metrics, including normalized Shannon-Wiener and Chao1, were computed in VDJtools. VDJtools computed clonotype-size-weighted physicochemical properties of the central five CDR3 residues: interaction energy, strength, volume and Kidera factor 4. TCRdb reprocessed the sequencing reads and holds a single record per CDR3 protein sequence, with no DNA. TCRdb's processing, not the authors', yielded these V and J calls. The record for this sample contains around 57,000 distinct CDR3 sequences. 23% of the sample is held by the ten biggest clonotypes.

The paper as a whole reports these results and caveats: Repertoire diversity was comparably high in both naive subsets but much lower in memory CD8+ T cells. Freshly isolated PBMCs were used for most assays because CXCR3 expression partially decreased after cryopreservation. Because surface CD5, which has been linked to self-reactivity in mice, was comparable between naive subsets, TCR interaction strength was also inferred from TRB CDR3 physicochemical properties. Naive CXCR3-negative and CXCR3-positive cells from the same donor showed similar TRBV-TRBJ usage, whereas memory cells showed distinct patterns.

The CDR3 spans 13 residues, from the cysteine through the phenylalanine. Nucleotide data are not available. For each CD8+ T cell subset, flow sorting was done in triplicate, and a few hundred thousand cells per subset went directly into RLT lysis buffer. Peripheral blood mononuclear cells were isolated from buffy coats by standard density gradient centrifugation. Total RNA was extracted from sorted cells using an RNeasy Mini Kit. For this clonotype: Its antigen is currently not known.

The receptor was isolated from a human donor in good health. Some clones in this sample may be carry-over from other donors' samples. Here the chain combines TRBV12-3 or TRBV12-4 and TRBJ1-1. Material: memory CD8+ T cells from blood. The sample's cell subset or site label, in plain terms: conventional CD8+ memory T cells (TMEM), sorted as controls. The CDR3 loop reads CASTDEPSPEAFF.